These 5 T cell receptor beta chains were sequenced from one sample in a study of cytomegalovirus exposure and HLA in healthy donors. The PCR employed 60 Vbeta primers together with 13 Jbeta primers. Profiling relied on immunoSEQ multiplex PCR, and the TCRdb table lists in-frame clones only, not all of them. The repertoire has 95,000 or so clones, roughly 79% of them found once; the top ten carry around 4.2%. Sequenced material: PBMCs. Receptor source: a woman in her 70s in good health and CMV-seropositive.

The chain is built from TRBV27 and TRBJ2-5, with 12 bases aligning to TRBD2. This CDR3 is built from 16 residues. Germline-derived CDR1 and CDR2 are MNHEY and SMNVEV (reference sequence). Trimming removed 2 bases from V and 4 bases from J; junction bases left unmatched: 5. The CDR3 loop reads CASSLLGLAGRETQYF. In DNA, the CDR3 is TGTGCCAGCAGTTTACTAGGACTAGCGGGACGAGAGACCCAGTACTTC.

The chain has TRBV27 and TRBJ1-2, with D perhaps TRBD1 (6 bases). Germline V gene data show CDR1 as MNHEY and CDR2 as SMNVEV (reference sequence). This CDR3 is 14 amino acids long. V lost 9 bases, J lost 8 bases, and 22 bases lay in between. The CDR3 sequence: CARSGAKSTGGYTF. DNA for the CDR3: TGTGCCAGGTCAGGGGCGAAATCAACAGGGGGCTACACCTTC.

In this sample, this clone turned up once. The chain joins TRBV30 to TRBJ1-5; D perhaps matches TRBD1 (6 bases). The germline V and J ends were trimmed by 3 bases and 2 bases, with 11 bases remaining between them. Germline V gives CDR1 GTSNPN, CDR2 SVGIG (reference sequence). This CDR3 is built from 14 residues. CDR3 amino acids: CAWSRGIGNQPQHF. Written as DNA, the CDR3 is TGTGCCTGGAGCAGGGGAATTGGCAATCAGCCCCAGCATTTT.

The chain uses TRBV28 and TRBJ1-2, with TRBD1 matching 7 bases. The CDR3 length is 14 residues. V was clipped by 4 bases and J by 6 bases; unmatched bases: 8. CDR1 is MDHEN, CDR2 SYDVKM, per germline. The CDR3 sequence: CASSSNRGSNGYTF. The CDR3, as DNA: TGTGCCAGCAGTTCAAACAGGGGCAGTAATGGCTACACCTTC.

The CDR3, as DNA: TGTGCCAGCAGCTTGACAGTCTATAATTCACCCCTCCACTTT. Encoded protein: CASSLTVYNSPLHF. The chain recombines TRBV7-6 with TRBJ1-6, with D perhaps TRBD1 (5 bases). V was shortened by 3 bases and J by 3 bases, with 6 bases between the two germline ends. Germline loops: CDR1 SGHVS, CDR2 FNYEAQ. The CDR3 runs to 14 residues. Complete variable domain (other parts from reference TRBV7-6 and TRBJ1-6): GAGVSQSPRYKVTKRGQDVALRCDPISGHVSLYWYRQALGQGPEFLTYFNYEAQQDKSGLPNDRFSAERPEGSISTLTIQRTEQRDSAMYRCASSLTVYNSPLHFGNGTRLTVT.